This record concerns one T cell receptor beta chain sequence. Its antigen is unknown. No base-level quality is on record; no much larger clone is a single base apart. Using the deep immunoSEQ assay, TCR CDR3 regions were amplified from genomic DNA by multiplex PCR. Extracted genomic DNA from each cell subset was spread evenly across all wells of several immunoSEQ 96-well plates, with each plate serving as a replicate. Each replicate PCR for sorted subsets received around 210 ng genomic DNA, equal to about 30,000 T cell genomes. Purified libraries were measured with a Qubit 3.0 fluorometer, size-checked on a Bioanalyzer 2100, and measured again with the KAPA Library Quantification kit. Each immunoSEQ 96-well plate was sequenced on its own single-read 150-cycle Illumina NextSeq 550 flow cell. Processing in the source paper ran as follows. The immunoSEQ output contained only junctional sequences without quality scores, so filtering could not match that applied to full-length reads. Sequences were annotated with PyIR, a Python wrapper for IgBLAST v1.9, using IMGT germline references to assign V/J genes and CDR3. Reads were filtered out if the reads had weak V/J assignments (E-value above 1e-6), no CDR3, stop codons, out-of-frame junctions, or ambiguous translated residues. V3J clonotypes were defined as sequences sharing the same inferred V gene, J gene, and CDR3 amino acid sequence. Percentage overlap between repertoires was computed as shared unique clonotypes divided by the size of the smaller repertoire. Richness of each repertoire was evaluated using RTK rarefaction, the Chao1 estimator, and Recon v2.1 estimates of unobserved clonotypes. Generation probabilities were computed with OLGA for all TCRbeta clonotypes obtained by the gDNA method from a few donors. Drawn from immuneACCESS, this table holds only the in-frame rearrangements with V and J called that TCRdb kept. Clones are partly lost; checked studies trace under half to an unresolved V gene and leave the rest unexplained. The V and J calls and the clone size are those of that table, but D and trimming were determined from the DNA. The sample profile shows around 2.1 million clones; approximately 94% of them were found once. The ten top clones hold roughly 1.8% of the sample.

The sample originates from a study of shared clonotypes between healthy human individuals (dated by TCRdb to 2018 to 2020). With regard to the full study: A few men and a couple of women, aged 18 to 49 years, made up the cohort. To increase sequencing depth and limit assay-specific biases, different laboratories used diverse techniques to prepare libraries and sequence TCR repertoires. For each donor, three plates each were used for CD4 naive and CD4 memory, two plates were used for CD8 naive, and one plate was used for CD8 memory. Per donor, leukapheresis produced somewhere between about 0.8 and 9.5 billion PBMCs. Blood TCR repertoires of five healthy adults were deeply sequenced to estimate repertoire size and the extent of clonotype sharing between individuals.

The research as a whole found: Estimated clonotype richness was generally larger for naive than for memory subsets. Sharing across several donors was observed for about 5% of naive CD4, over 3% of naive CD8, about 2.5% of memory CD4, and less than 0.45% of memory CD8 clonotypes. Higher generation probabilities were observed for clonotypes shared by all four sorted-subset donors than for non-shared clonotypes. Rarefaction of sorted-subset datasets indicated incomplete sequencing despite the large sequencing depth. Sampling was restricted to blood, and TCR repertoires in tissues likely differ from the TCR repertoires found in blood. Based on pairwise subsampling, the degree of clonotype sharing among donors was expected to be affected by sequencing depth. Because the study included only a small number of donors, the genetic and exposure-history diversity represented was limited.

For the CD8 naive samples, CD45RO-negative cells were positively selected for CCR7, yielding a CD45RA+CCR7+ population from which TemRA cells were excluded. Donors were healthy HIV-negative adults with no recently reported acute infections or vaccinations. Every donor was a Caucasian adult living in Nashville, Tennessee, USA. Blood was obtained by leukapheresis, after which PBMCs were separated by Ficoll-Histopaque density gradient centrifugation and cryopreserved in liquid nitrogen vapor phase. Analytical flow cytometry was used to check the purity and quantity of each magnetically sorted T cell population. From each sorted fraction, genomic DNA was isolated and quantified by UV absorbance on a Nanodrop 2000c. Specimen: naive CD8+ T cells from PBMCs. The cell subset or site label on this specimen signifies: CD45RA+CCR7+. The receptor comes from a man between 18 and 35 years old in good health. Some clones in this sample may be carry-over from other donors' samples.

The nucleotide sequence reads TGTGCCAGCAGTTTATCGTCGGGACAGCAATCCTACGAGCAGTACTTC. This encodes CASSLSSGQQSYEQYF. Recombination linked TRBV27 to TRBJ2-7; 7 bases in the middle match TRBD1. The germline V gene (reference sequence) sets CDR1 to MNHEY and CDR2 to SMNVEV. The CDR3, cysteine through phenylalanine, is 16 amino acids long. Only the CDR3 portion is preserved as DNA: 48 bases, with reading frame beginning at the first base. V trim: 0 bases; J trim: 1 base; unmatched bases: 6.